A selection of T cell receptor beta chains follows, all from one sample in a study of CXCR3-negative and CXCR3-positive naive CD8 T cells. TCRdb re-analyzed the 5' RACE reads; it lists each CDR3 protein once, without DNA. The listing records some 120,000 distinct CDR3 sequences. Material for sequencing was naive CXCR3+ CD8+ T cells from blood. These receptors were collected from a human donor in good health. Some clones in this sample may be carry-over from other donors' samples. Both conserved end residues are part of each CDR3.

CDR3 length: 12
V gene: TRBV29-1
J gene: TRBJ2-5
CDR3 protein: CSVTSIGETQYF

CDR3 length: 16
V gene: TRBV5-1
J gene: TRBJ1-1
CDR3 protein: CASSLEGGQMNTEAFF

CDR3 length: 14
V gene: TRBV7-9
J gene: TRBJ2-7
CDR3 protein: CASSPPGQGYEQYF

CDR3 length: 16
V gene: TRBV25-1
J gene: TRBJ2-7
CDR3 protein: CASSEFGGRGNYEQYF

CDR3 length: 18
V gene: TRBV11-2
J gene: TRBJ2-1
CDR3 protein: CASSSLAGAGGALGEQFF

CDR3 length: 15
V gene: TRBV13
J gene: TRBJ2-5
CDR3 protein: CASSHRTRPLETQYF

CDR3 length: 16
V gene: TRBV12-3/TRBV12-4
J gene: TRBJ2-6
CDR3 protein: CASRQTGGSGANVLTF

CDR3 length: 15
V gene: TRBV27
J gene: TRBJ2-3
CDR3 protein: CASSALADPPWAQYF

CDR3 length: 18
V gene: TRBV27
J gene: TRBJ2-6
CDR3 protein: CASSQNRDRGSGANVLTF

CDR3 length: 15
V gene: TRBV5-6
J gene: TRBJ2-3
CDR3 protein: CASSLLGSGTDTQYF

CDR3 length: 11
V gene: TRBV21-1
J gene: TRBJ2-7
CDR3 protein: CASTRQYEQYF

CDR3 length: 12
V gene: TRBV12-2
J gene: TRBJ2-7
CDR3 protein: CASRSTGTGPEF

CDR3 length: 15
V gene: TRBV28
J gene: TRBJ1-5
CDR3 protein: CASSLIESQNQPQHF

CDR3 length: 13
V gene: TRBV20-1
J gene: TRBJ2-2
CDR3 protein: CSASVGNTGELFF

CDR3 length: 15
V gene: TRBV11-1
J gene: TRBJ1-1
CDR3 protein: CASSPLRGRGTEAFF

CDR3 length: 17
V gene: TRBV7-9
J gene: TRBJ2-1
CDR3 protein: CASSDTSGLSSYNEQFF

CDR3 length: 14
V gene: TRBV4-2
J gene: TRBJ1-1
CDR3 protein: CASSQEGLNTEAFF

CDR3 length: 12
V gene: TRBV15
J gene: TRBJ2-7
CDR3 protein: CATSRDGTEQYF

CDR3 length: 14
V gene: TRBV28
J gene: TRBJ1-1
CDR3 protein: CASRDRLTATEAFF

CDR3 length: 15
V gene: TRBV7-9
J gene: TRBJ2-2
CDR3 protein: CASSPDRGSTGELFF

CDR3 length: 14
V gene: TRBV12-3/TRBV12-4
J gene: TRBJ2-1
CDR3 protein: CASSYRPGQDEQFF

CDR3 length: 16
V gene: TRBV4-2
J gene: TRBJ2-7
CDR3 protein: CASSQELGSPRYEQYF

CDR3 length: 15
V gene: TRBV14
J gene: TRBJ2-5
CDR3 protein: CASSPTDGVQETQYF

CDR3 length: 12
V gene: TRBV5-6
J gene: TRBJ2-1
CDR3 protein: CASSLDGYEQFF

CDR3 length: 15
V gene: TRBV28
J gene: TRBJ2-7
CDR3 protein: CASSLYLAGAYEQYF

CDR3 length: 14
V gene: TRBV29-1
J gene: TRBJ2-2
CDR3 protein: CSVDRDRDGGELFF

CDR3 length: 14
V gene: TRBV12-3/TRBV12-4
J gene: TRBJ1-1
CDR3 protein: CASRRAFGITEAFF